These 7 T cell receptor beta chains came from one sample sequenced in a study of OX40 agonist ivuxolimab in advanced cancers. Method: immunoSEQ multiplex PCR; TCRdb's copy keeps in-frame clones and lacks some. The sample comprises 85,000 to 100,000 clones, roughly 91% of which are singletons, and roughly 0.31% rests with the top ten. Specimen: CD4+ or CD8+ T cells sorted from blood, collected in a trial of the OX40 agonist ivuxolimab. The source of these receptors is an adult with an advanced solid tumor such as melanoma, head and neck, liver or kidney cancer.

The chain uses TRBV2 and TRBJ2-1; 8 bases match TRBD1. Germline-derived CDR1 and CDR2 are SNHLY and FYNNEI. The length of the CDR3 is 14 residues. The ends lost 6 bases at V and 10 bases at J; junction bases unmatched: 11. The CDR3 bases are TGTGCCAGCAGCACCTTGGAGGGACAGGCAGAGCAGTTCTTC. This gives the protein CASSTLEGQAEQFF.

The rearrangement uses TRBV5-5 and TRBJ2-2; D is ambiguous. Germline V gives CDR1 SGHKS, CDR2 YYEKEE (reference sequence). This CDR3 region has 14 residues. V lost 6 bases and J lost 0, with 9 bases in between. The CDR3 protein is CASKSEANTGELFF. Here the CDR3 DNA reads TGTGCCAGCAAATCCGAAGCGAACACCGGGGAGCTGTTTTTT.

The chain joins TRBV6-5 to TRBJ2-5; a possible D gene is TRBD2 (5 bases). V dropped 5 bases and J dropped 4 bases, with 14 bases sitting between them. The CDR3 is made up of 14 amino acids. The germline CDR1 and CDR2 sequences are MNHEY and SVGAGI. CDR3 nucleotides: TGTGCCAGCAGTAGCGCCGAGGGCCGAGAGACCCAGTACTTC. It codes for CASSSAEGRETQYF.

The CDR3 sequence: CASSPGRGSYNEQFF. The DNA for the CDR3 is TGTGCCAGCAGCCCTGGGCGGGGCTCCTACAATGAGCAGTTCTTC. This sequence joins TRBV5-5 and TRBJ2-1; the D gene is possibly TRBD2 (6 bases). Germline CDR1 and CDR2: SGHKS and YYEKEE (reference sequence). This CDR3 spans 15 amino acids. Trimming cost V 4 bases and J 0 bases, with 11 bases left between them.

The CDR3 protein is CASRRDYGYTF. The CDR3 nucleotides are TGTGCCAGCCGCAGGGACTATGGCTACACCTTC. J is TRBJ1-2 and V is TRBV28, with a weak D call TRBD1 (5 bases). Germline assignment: CDR1 MDHEN and CDR2 SYDVKM. V was shortened by 8 bases and J by 3 bases, with 7 bases between the two germline ends. This CDR3 has 11 residues.

The chain joins TRBV19 to TRBJ2-4, with D maybe TRBD2 (7 bases). The V gene lost 3 bases and the J gene lost 0 bases, with 12 bases spanning the gap. Germline assignment: CDR1 LNHDA and CDR2 SQIVND (reference sequence). The CDR3 consists of 16 residues. The CDR3 DNA sequence: TGTGCCAGTAGTATGGGGGGGGCTTTAGCCAAAAACATTCAGTACTTC. Protein product: CASSMGGALAKNIQYF.

This chain joins TRBV30 and TRBJ2-1; the D call may be TRBD1 or TRBD2 (5 bases each). Germline assignment: CDR1 GTSNPN and CDR2 SVGIG (reference sequence). V was pared by 3 bases and J by 5 bases, with 14 bases between. This CDR3 region has 14 residues. The CDR3 here is CAWRISGSHNEQFF. CDR3 nucleotides: TGTGCCTGGAGAATTTCAGGGAGTCACAATGAGCAGTTCTTC.